Included here is one TCR beta chain sequence, with context. Other DNA sequences of this sample code for an identical CDR3. Assay used: immunoSEQ multiplex PCR; TCRdb lists only in-frame clones, some missing. The top ten hold about 20% of the sample, which has 90,000 to 120,000 clones, around nine tenths seen once. The entry originates in a study of T cell responses to AZD1222 COVID-19 vaccine. In germline, CDR1 is SGHTA, CDR2 FQGNSA. V was trimmed by 3 bases and J by 5 bases, leaving 10 bases between them. The CDR3 consists of 13 residues. This TCR derives from an adult in good health. The chain combines TRBV7-2 with TRBJ2-5; the D gene is possibly TRBD2 (6 bases). Source: peripheral blood, taken on day 0 of AZD1222 vaccination. CDR3 nucleotide sequence: TGTGCCAGCAGCTTGGGGCGGGGTGAGACCCAGTACTTC. The encoded protein is CASSLGRGETQYF.